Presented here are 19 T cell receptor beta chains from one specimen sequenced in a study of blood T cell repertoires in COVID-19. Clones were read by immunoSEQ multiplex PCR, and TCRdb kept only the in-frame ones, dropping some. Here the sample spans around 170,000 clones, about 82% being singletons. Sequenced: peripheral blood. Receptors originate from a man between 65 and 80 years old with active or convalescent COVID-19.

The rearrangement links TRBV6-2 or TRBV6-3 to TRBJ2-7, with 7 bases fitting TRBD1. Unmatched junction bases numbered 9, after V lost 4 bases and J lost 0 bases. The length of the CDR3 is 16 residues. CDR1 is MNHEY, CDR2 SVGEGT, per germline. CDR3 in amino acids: CASSSQNRGTSYEQYF. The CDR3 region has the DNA TGTGCCAGCAGTTCCCAAAACAGGGGAACCTCCTACGAGCAGTACTTC.

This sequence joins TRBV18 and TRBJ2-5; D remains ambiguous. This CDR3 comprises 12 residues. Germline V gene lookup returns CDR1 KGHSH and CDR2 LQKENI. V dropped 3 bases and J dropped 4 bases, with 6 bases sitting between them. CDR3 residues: CASSPYGETQYF. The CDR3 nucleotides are TGTGCCAGCTCACCCTACGGAGAGACCCAGTACTTC.

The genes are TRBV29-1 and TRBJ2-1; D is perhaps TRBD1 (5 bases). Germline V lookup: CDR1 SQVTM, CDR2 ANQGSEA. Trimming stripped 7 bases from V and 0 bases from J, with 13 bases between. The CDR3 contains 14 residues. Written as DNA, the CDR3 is TGCAGCGAAAGGGGAACAAGCTCCTACAATGAGCAGTTCTTC. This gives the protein CSERGTSSYNEQFF.

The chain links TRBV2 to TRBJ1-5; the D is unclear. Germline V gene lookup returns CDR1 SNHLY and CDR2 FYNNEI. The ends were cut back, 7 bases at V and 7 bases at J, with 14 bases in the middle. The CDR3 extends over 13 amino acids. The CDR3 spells CASIKDIKQPQHF. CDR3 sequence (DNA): TGTGCCAGCATAAAAGACATTAAGCAGCCCCAGCATTTT.

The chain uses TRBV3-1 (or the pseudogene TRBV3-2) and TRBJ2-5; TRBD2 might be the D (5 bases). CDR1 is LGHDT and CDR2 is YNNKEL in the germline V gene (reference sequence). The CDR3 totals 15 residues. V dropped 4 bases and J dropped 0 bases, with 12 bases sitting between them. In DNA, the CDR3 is TGTGCCAGCAGCCGGACTCCTACCTACCAAGAGACCCAGTACTTC. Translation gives CASSRTPTYQETQYF.

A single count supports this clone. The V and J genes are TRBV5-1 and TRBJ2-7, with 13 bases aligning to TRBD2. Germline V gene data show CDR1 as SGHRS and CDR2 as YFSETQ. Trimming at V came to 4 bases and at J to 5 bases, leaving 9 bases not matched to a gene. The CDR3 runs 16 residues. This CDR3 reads CASSPLLAGGPHEQYF. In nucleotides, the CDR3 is TGCGCCAGCAGCCCATTACTAGCGGGAGGGCCACACGAGCAGTACTTC. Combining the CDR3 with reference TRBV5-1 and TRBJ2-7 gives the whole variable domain KAGVTQTPRYLIKTRGQQVTLSCSPISGHRSVSWYQQTPGQGLQFLFEYFSETQRNKGNFPGRFSGRQFSNSRSEMNVSTLELGDSALYLCASSPLLAGGPHEQYFGPGTRLTVT.

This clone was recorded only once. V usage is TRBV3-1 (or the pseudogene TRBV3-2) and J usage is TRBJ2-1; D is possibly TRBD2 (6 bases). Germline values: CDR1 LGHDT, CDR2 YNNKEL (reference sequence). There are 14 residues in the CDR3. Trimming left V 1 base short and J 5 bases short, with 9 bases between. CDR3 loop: CASSQAAGNNEQFF. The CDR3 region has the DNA TGTGCCAGCAGCCAAGCGGCGGGGAACAATGAGCAGTTCTTC.

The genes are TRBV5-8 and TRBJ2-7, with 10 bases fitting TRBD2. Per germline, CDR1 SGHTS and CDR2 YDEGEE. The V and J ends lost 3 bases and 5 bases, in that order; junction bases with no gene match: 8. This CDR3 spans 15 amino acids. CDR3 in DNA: TGTGCCAGCAGCTCCCAACTAGCGGGGCAGGACGAGCAGTACTTC. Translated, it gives CASSSQLAGQDEQYF.

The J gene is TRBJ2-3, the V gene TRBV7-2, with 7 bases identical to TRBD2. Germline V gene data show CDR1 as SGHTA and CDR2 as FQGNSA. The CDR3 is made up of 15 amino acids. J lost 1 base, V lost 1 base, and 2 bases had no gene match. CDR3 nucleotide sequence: TGTGCCAGCAGCTTAGTCAGCGGGGGCACAGATACGCAGTATTTT. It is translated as CASSLVSGGTDTQYF. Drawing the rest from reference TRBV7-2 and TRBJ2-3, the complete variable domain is GAGVSQSPSNKVTEKGKDVELRCDPISGHTALYWYRQSLGQGLEFLIYFQGNSAPDKSGLPSDRFSAERTGGSVSTLTIQRTQQEDSAVYLCASSLVSGGTDTQYFGPGTRLTVL.

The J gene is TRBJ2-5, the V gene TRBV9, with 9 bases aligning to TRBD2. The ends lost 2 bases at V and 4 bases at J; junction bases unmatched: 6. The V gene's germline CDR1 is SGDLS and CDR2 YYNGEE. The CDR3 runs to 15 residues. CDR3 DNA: TGTGCCAGCAGCGTTAGCGGGAGTTCAGGAGAGACCCAGTACTTC. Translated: CASSVSGSSGETQYF. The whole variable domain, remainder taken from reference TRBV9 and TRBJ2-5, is DSGVTQTPKHLITATGQRVTLRCSPRSGDLSVYWYQQSLDQGLQFLIQYYNGEERAKGNILERFSAQQFPDLHSELNLSSLELGDSALYFCASSVSGSSGETQYFGPGTRLLVL.

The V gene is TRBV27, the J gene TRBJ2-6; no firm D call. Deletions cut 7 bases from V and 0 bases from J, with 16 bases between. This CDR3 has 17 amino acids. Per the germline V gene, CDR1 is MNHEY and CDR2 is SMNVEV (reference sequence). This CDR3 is CASTYIQPPSGANVLTF. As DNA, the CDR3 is TGTGCCAGCACCTACATACAGCCCCCCTCTGGGGCCAACGTCCTGACTTTC.

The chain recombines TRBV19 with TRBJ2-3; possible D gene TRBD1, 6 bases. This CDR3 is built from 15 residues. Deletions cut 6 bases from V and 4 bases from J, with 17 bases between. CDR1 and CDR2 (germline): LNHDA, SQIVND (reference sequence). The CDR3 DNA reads TGTGCCAGTAGGAATACAGGGACGAGGGCAGATACGCAGTATTTT. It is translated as CASRNTGTRADTQYF.

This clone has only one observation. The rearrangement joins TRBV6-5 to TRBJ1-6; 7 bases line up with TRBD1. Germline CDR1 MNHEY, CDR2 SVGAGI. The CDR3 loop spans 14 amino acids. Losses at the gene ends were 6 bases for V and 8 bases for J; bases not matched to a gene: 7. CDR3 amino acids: CASRKVTGDSPLHF. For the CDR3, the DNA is TGTGCCAGCAGGAAAGTAACAGGGGATTCACCCCTCCACTTT.

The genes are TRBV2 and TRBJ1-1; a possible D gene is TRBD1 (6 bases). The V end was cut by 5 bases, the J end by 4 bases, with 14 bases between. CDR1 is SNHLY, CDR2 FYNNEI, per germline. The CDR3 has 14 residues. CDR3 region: CASSLQGEATEAFF. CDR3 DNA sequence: TGTGCCAGCAGTCTACAGGGCGAGGCCACTGAAGCTTTCTTT. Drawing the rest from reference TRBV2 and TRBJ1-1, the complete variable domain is EPEVTQTPSHQVTQMGQEVILRCVPISNHLYFYWYRQILGQKVEFLVSFYNNEISEKSEIFDDQFSVERPDGSNFTLKIRSTKLEDSAMYFCASSLQGEATEAFFGQGTRLTVV.

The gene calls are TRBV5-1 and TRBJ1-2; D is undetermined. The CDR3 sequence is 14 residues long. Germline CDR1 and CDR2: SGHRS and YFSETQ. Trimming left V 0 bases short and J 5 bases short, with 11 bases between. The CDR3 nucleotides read TGCGCCAGCAGCTTGGCTGGGCAGGATTATGGCTACACCTTC. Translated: CASSLAGQDYGYTF.

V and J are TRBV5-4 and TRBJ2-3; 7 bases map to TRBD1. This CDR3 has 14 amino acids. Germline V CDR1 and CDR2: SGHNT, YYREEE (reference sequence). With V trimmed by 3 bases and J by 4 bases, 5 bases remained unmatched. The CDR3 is CASSSAGTADTQYF. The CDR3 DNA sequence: TGTGCCAGCAGCTCGGCCGGGACAGCAGATACGCAGTATTTT.

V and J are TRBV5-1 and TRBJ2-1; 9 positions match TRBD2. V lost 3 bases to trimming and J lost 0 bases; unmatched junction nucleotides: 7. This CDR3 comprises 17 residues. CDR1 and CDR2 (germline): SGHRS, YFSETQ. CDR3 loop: CASSSGLAGGSYNEQFF. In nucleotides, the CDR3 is TGCGCCAGCAGCTCGGGACTAGCTGGGGGCTCCTACAATGAGCAGTTCTTC.

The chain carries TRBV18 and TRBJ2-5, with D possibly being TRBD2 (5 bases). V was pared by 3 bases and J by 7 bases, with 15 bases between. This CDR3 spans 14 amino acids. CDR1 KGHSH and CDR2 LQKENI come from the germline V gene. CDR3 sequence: CASSPRWTEGTQYF. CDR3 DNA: TGTGCCAGCTCACCCCGGTGGACCGAGGGGACCCAGTACTTC.

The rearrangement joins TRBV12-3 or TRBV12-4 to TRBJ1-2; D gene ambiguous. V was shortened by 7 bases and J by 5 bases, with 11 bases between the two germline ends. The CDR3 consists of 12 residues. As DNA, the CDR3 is TGTGCCAGCAAACCTTCGGGTTATGGCTACACCTTC. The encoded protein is CASKPSGYGYTF.